The clone carrying this T cell receptor beta chain has more than one count but fewer than ten. The data stem from a study of blood T cell repertoires in COVID-19. Whole-study context: Collection of acute and convalescent COVID-19 samples took place in the United States, Italy and Spain. In each case, the material was cDNA or gDNA derived from T cells, B-cell-depleted T cells, or PBMCs.

Germline CDR1 ENHRY, CDR2 SYGVKD. Between the trimmed V and J ends, which lost 7 bases and 6 bases, there was a span of 13 bases. The CDR3 consists of 12 residues. Authors' data handling: Amplification of reference gene primers provided the estimated nucleated cell counts. Only in-frame clones appear in the TCRdb table, and some are missing; sequencing was by immunoSEQ multiplex PCR. V and J calls plus clone size are reproduced from that table; the DNA served to infer D and trimming. This table holds under 70,000 clones, around 89% found once. The chain links TRBV10-3 to TRBJ2-7, with D possibly TRBD1 on 6 matching bases. This clonotype was obtained from a man in his sixties with active COVID-19. Sample: peripheral blood. Here the CDR3 reads CAITEQGAEQYF. The CDR3 DNA reads as TGTGCCATCACCGAACAGGGCGCCGAGCAGTACTTC.